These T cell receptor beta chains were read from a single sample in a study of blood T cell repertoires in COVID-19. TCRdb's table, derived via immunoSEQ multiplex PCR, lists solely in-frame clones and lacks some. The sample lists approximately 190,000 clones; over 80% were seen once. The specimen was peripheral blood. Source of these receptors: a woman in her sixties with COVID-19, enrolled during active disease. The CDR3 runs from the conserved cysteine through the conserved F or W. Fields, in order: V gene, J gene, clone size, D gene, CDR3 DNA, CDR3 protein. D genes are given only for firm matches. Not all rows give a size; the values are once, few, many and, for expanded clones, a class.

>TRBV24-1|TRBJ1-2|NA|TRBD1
TGTGCCACCAGTGCAGGGACAGGGGGTTCGCTATTAGATGGCTACACCTTC
CATSAGTGGSLLDGYTF
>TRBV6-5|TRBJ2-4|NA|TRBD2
TGTGCCAGCAGTAAGCGGGGGGGTACCAAAAACATTCAGTACTTC
CASSKRGGTKNIQYF
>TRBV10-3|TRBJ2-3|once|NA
TGTGCCATCATGGGACTGAACACAGATACGCAGTATTTT
CAIMGLNTDTQYF
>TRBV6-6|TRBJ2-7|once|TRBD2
TGTGCCAGCAGTCAGGGCTCTAGCGGGAGAGGTATCGTGTCCTACGAGCAGTACTTC
CASSQGSSGRGIVSYEQYF
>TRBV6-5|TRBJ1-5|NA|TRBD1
TGTGCCAGCAGACTGACAGGGGGCCATCAGCCCCAGCATTTT
CASRLTGGHQPQHF
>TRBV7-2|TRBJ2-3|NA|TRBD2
TGTGCCAGCAGCTTAAACGGAGCGGGATCAGATACGCAGTATTTT
CASSLNGAGSDTQYF
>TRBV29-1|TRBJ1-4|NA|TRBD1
TGCAGCGTTAGACAGGGGACTAATGAAAAACTGTTTTTT
CSVRQGTNEKLFF
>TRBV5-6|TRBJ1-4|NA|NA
TGTGCCAGCAGCTATCGGGCGGGACCCGGAAAACTGTTTTTT
CASSYRAGPGKLFF
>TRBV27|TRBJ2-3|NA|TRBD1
TGTGCCAGCAGTTTAGCACCTACAGGGGTACTCACAGATACGCAGTATTTT
CASSLAPTGVLTDTQYF
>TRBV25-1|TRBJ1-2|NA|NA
TGTGCCAGCAGTGCCCTGGCCGCGGCGGCGGGTGGCTACACCTTC
CASSALAAAAGGYTF
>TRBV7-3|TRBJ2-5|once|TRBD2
TGTGCCAGCAGCTTAGGCGGGGGGCCCCAAGAGACCCAGTACTTC
CASSLGGGPQETQYF
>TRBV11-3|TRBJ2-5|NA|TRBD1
TGTGCCAGCAGCCCGGGACAGAACCACCAAGAGACCCAGTACTTC
CASSPGQNHQETQYF